What follows are 12 T cell receptor beta chains derived from one specimen sequenced in a study of blood T cells in healthy people across ages. Combining a sample-barcoded 5' primer with a J-beta primer mix, a second PCR ran for about 6 to 11 cycles. TCRdb fed the 5' RACE reads into MiXCR, producing one record per CDR3 protein. The sample shows 650,000 to 1,000,000 distinct CDR3 sequences, 35% to 40% of them seen only once. Sequencing was carried out using blood. These receptors were collected from a man younger than 30 in good health.

The chain uses TRBV28 and TRBJ1-4, with TRBD1 matching over 7 bases. The V gene's germline CDR1 is MDHEN and CDR2 SYDVKM. J was trimmed by 7 bases and V by 1 base; bases with no gene match: 3. CDR3 length: 14 residues. In nucleotides, the CDR3 is TGTGCCAGCAGTTTATCGGCAGGGGGTGAAAAACTGTTTTTT. This encodes CASSLSAGGEKLFF.

V usage is TRBV10-3 and J usage is TRBJ2-3; 9 bases fit TRBD2. Germline V gene lookup returns CDR1 ENHRY and CDR2 SYGVKD. The junction had 3 bases not matched to a gene; V was cut back by 0 bases and J by 2 bases. This CDR3 spans 16 amino acids. The chain's CDR3 is CAISESLAGDTDTQYF. CDR3 sequence (DNA): TGTGCCATCAGTGAGTCATTAGCGGGGGACACAGATACGCAGTATTTT.

The chain uses TRBV4-1 and TRBJ2-2; 11 nucleotides agree with TRBD2. The V and J ends lost 1 base and 1 base, in that order; junction bases with no gene match: 5. The CDR3 totals 18 residues. Germline V gene sequence: CDR1 MGHRA, CDR2 YSYEKL. This chain's CDR3 is CASSQGVAGGMNTGELFF. As DNA, the CDR3 is TGCGCCAGCAGCCAAGGGGTAGCGGGGGGGATGAACACCGGGGAGCTGTTTTTT.

This clonotype was seen more than once but under ten times. The chain has TRBV7-2 and TRBJ1-2; D possibly corresponds to TRBD1 (6 bases). V lost 0 bases to trimming and J lost 4 bases, with 15 bases between them. Germline loops: CDR1 SGHTA, CDR2 FQGNSA. The CDR3 totals 16 residues. The CDR3 DNA sequence: TGTGCCAGCAGCTTAGCAGGCAGGGGCGACCTCTATGGCTACACCTTC. Amino acid sequence: CASSLAGRGDLYGYTF.

This clonotype occurred a few times. The J gene is TRBJ1-2, the V gene TRBV5-1; 7 nucleotides match TRBD1. Trimming cost V 1 base and J 0 bases; bases outside gene matches: 9. Germline CDR1 reads SGHRS; CDR2 reads YFSETQ. The CDR3 totals 17 residues. The DNA of the CDR3 is TGCGCCAGCAGCTTGTTATCGGGGACAGCGACTAACTATGGCTACACCTTC. This codes for CASSLLSGTATNYGYTF.

This clonotype was picked up a small number of times. The gene calls are TRBV29-1 and TRBJ2-5, with 7 bases lining up with TRBD2. V dropped 7 bases and J dropped 6; count of bases not matched to a gene: 8. This CDR3 has 12 amino acids. CDR1 is SQVTM, CDR2 ANQGSEA, per germline. The DNA of the CDR3 is TGCAGCGCGCCCGCGGGAGAAAAGACCCAGTACTTC. Protein: CSAPAGEKTQYF.

This clonotype turned up a few times. The rearrangement uses TRBV6-2 or TRBV6-3 and TRBJ1-2; unclear D gene. The germline V gene has CDR1 MNHEY and CDR2 SVGEGT. CDR3 length: 19 amino acids. V lost 2 bases to trimming and J lost 4 bases, with 26 bases between them. The CDR3 DNA reads as TGTGCCAGCAGTTACCCATCAAAGCGGGCTGCGGCCAGGACCTATGGCTACACCTTC. It is translated as CASSYPSKRAAARTYGYTF.

A few counts support this clonotype. The chain combines TRBV13 with TRBJ2-1; the D gene could be TRBD1 or TRBD2 (5 bases each). The V gene's germline CDR1 is PRHDT and CDR2 FYEKMQ (reference sequence). Trimming shortened V by 2 bases and J by 14 bases, and 16 bases separated the two germline ends. The CDR3 length is 13 residues. The CDR3 region has the DNA TGTGCCAGCAGCTTAAGCACTGGGGCCGGGGAGTTCTTC. Protein product: CASSLSTGAGEFF.

This clonotype was seen many times. J is TRBJ1-5 and V is TRBV6-2 or TRBV6-3; D is possibly TRBD1 (6 bases). V gave up 5 bases and J gave up 6 bases, with 11 bases separating them. Germline CDR1 MNHEY, CDR2 SVGEGT. This CDR3 has 13 residues. The DNA for the CDR3 is TGTGCCAGCAGTCTACAGGGATTTCAGCCCCAGCATTTT. This encodes CASSLQGFQPQHF.

CDR3 sequence: CASSPGTSVGEQYF. In DNA, the CDR3 is TGTGCCAGCAGCCCCGGGACTAGCGTTGGCGAGCAGTACTTC. This rearrangement joins TRBV9 to TRBJ2-7; 10 nucleotides line up with TRBD2. V lost 4 bases and J lost 6; bases outside the gene matches: 7. The CDR3 extends over 14 amino acids. Germline assignment: CDR1 SGDLS and CDR2 YYNGEE. The full variable domain, completed using reference TRBV9 and TRBJ2-7, is DSGVTQTPKHLITATGQRVTLRCSPRSGDLSVYWYQQSLDQGLQFLIQYYNGEERAKGNILERFSAQQFPDLHSELNLSSLELGDSALYFCASSPGTSVGEQYFGPGTRLTVT.

DNA of the CDR3: TGTGCCAGCAGTTTAATATCGGGACTAGCGGGTTATACGCAGTATTTT. As protein: CASSLISGLAGYTQYF. The V gene is TRBV27, the J gene TRBJ2-3, with 12 bases identical to TRBD2. Looked up from germline, CDR1 is MNHEY and CDR2 is SMNVEV (reference sequence). This CDR3 has 16 residues. J was trimmed by 7 bases and V by 2 bases; bases with no gene match: 7.

In DNA form, the CDR3 reads TGTGCCAGCAAGGAGCGGGGGGGCACAGATACGCAGTATTTT. Translating it yields CASKERGGTDTQYF. The chain couples TRBV2 to TRBJ2-3; 9 bases map to TRBD2. CDR3 length: 14 residues. Trimming at V came to 7 bases and at J to 1 base, leaving 3 bases not matched to a gene. Germline values: CDR1 SNHLY, CDR2 FYNNEI. Filled out from reference TRBV2 and TRBJ2-3, the complete variable domain reads EPEVTQTPSHQVTQMGQEVILRCVPISNHLYFYWYRQILGQKVEFLVSFYNNEISEKSEIFDDQFSVERPDGSNFTLKIRSTKLEDSAMYFCASKERGGTDTQYFGPGTRLTVL.